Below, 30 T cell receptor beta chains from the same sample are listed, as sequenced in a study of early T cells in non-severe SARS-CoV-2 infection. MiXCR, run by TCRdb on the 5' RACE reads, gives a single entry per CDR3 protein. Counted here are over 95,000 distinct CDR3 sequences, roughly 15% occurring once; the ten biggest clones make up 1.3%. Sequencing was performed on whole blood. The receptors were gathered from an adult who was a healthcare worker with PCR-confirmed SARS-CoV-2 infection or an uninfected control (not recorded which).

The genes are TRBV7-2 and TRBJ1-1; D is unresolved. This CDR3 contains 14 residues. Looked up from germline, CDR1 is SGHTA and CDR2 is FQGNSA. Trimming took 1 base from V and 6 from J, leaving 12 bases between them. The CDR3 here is CASSLEGGSAEAFF. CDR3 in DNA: TGTGCCAGCAGCTTAGAGGGAGGTTCAGCTGAAGCTTTCTTT. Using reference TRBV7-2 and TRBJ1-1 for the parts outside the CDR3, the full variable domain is GAGVSQSPSNKVTEKGKDVELRCDPISGHTALYWYRQSLGQGLEFLIYFQGNSAPDKSGLPSDRFSAERTGGSVSTLTIQRTQQEDSAVYLCASSLEGGSAEAFFGQGTRLTVV.

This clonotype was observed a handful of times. This chain's CDR3 is CASSVGQREGRDTQYF. CDR3 coding DNA: TGTGCCAGCAGCGTAGGGCAGCGGGAGGGTCGGGATACGCAGTATTTT. The chain employs TRBV9 and TRBJ2-3, with 10 bases that match TRBD2. The V segment lost 0 bases and the J segment 6 bases; nucleotides outside the gene matches: 7. In germline, CDR1 is SGDLS, CDR2 YYNGEE. The CDR3 consists of 16 residues.

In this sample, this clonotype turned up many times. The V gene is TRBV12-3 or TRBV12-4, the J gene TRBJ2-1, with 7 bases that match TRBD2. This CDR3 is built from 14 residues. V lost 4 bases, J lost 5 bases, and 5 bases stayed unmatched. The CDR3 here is CASSSLLADNEQFF. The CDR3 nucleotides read TGTGCCAGCAGTTCCCTCCTAGCGGACAATGAGCAGTTCTTC.

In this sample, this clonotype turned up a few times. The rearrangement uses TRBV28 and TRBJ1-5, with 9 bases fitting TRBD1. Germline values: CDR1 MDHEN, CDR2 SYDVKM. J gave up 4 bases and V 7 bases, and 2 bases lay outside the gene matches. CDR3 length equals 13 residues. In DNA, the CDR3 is TGTGCCAGCATGGGACAGGGTAATCAGCCCCAGCATTTT. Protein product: CASMGQGNQPQHF.

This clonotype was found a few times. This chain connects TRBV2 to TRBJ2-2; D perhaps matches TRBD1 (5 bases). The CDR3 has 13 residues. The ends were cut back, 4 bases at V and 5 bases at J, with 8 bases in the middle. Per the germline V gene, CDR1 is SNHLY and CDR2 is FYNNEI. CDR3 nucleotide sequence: TGTGCCAGCAGTGTTTCAGGGACCGGGGAGCTGTTTTTT. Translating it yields CASSVSGTGELFF.

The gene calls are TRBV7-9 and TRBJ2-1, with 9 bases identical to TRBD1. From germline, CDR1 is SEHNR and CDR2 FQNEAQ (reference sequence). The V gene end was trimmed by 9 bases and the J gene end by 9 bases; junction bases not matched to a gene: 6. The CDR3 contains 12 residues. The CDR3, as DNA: TGTGCCAGTCGAACAGGGGGCGTTGAGCAGTTCTTC. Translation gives CASRTGGVEQFF.

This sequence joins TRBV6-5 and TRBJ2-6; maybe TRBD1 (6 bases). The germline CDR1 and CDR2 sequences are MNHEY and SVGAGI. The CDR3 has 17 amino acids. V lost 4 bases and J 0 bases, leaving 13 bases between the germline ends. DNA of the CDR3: TGTGCCAGCAGTTTGAGACAGGCCCTCTCTGGGGCCAACGTCCTGACTTTC. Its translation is CASSLRQALSGANVLTF.

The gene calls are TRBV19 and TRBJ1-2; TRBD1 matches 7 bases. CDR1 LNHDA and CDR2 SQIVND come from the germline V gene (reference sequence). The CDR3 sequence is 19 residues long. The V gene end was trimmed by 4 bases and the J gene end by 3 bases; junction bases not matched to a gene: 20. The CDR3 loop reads CASSSPWWSTGKKDYGYTF. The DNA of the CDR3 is TGTGCCAGTAGTAGCCCCTGGTGGTCGACAGGGAAGAAGGACTATGGCTACACCTTC.

CDR3: CASRRTVYYGYTF. The DNA of the CDR3 is TGTGCCAGCAGGCGGACAGTTTATTATGGCTACACCTTC. The chain carries TRBV28 and TRBJ1-2, with TRBD1 as a possible D gene (6 bases). In germline, CDR1 is MDHEN, CDR2 SYDVKM. V was trimmed by 6 bases and J by 5 bases, leaving 13 bases between them. The CDR3 consists of 13 residues.

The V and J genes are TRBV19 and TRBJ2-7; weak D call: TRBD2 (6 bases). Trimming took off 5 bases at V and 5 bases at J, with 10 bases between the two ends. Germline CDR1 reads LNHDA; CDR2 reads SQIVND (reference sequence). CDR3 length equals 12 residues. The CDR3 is CASSAWGDEQYF. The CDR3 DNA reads TGTGCCAGTAGTGCTTGGGGGGACGAGCAGTACTTC.

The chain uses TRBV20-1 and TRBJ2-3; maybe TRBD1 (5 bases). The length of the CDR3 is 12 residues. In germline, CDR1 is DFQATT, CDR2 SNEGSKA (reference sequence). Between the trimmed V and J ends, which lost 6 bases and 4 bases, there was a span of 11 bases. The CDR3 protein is CSAHQGSDTQYF. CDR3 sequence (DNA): TGCAGTGCCCATCAGGGCTCAGATACGCAGTATTTT.

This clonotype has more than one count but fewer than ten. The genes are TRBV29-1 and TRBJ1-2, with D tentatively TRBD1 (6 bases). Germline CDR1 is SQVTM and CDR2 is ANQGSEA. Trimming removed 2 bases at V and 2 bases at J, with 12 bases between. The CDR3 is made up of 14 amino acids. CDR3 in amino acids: CSVEPQGRNYGYTF. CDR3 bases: TGCAGCGTTGAACCGCAGGGGCGAAACTATGGCTACACCTTC.

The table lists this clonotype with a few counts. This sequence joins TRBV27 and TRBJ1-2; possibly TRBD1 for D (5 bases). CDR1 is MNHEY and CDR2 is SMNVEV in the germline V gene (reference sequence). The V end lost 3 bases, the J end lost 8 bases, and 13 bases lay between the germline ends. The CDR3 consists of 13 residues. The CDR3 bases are TGTGCCAGCAGTTTCGACAGTTTTAAGGGCTACACCTTC. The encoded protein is CASSFDSFKGYTF.

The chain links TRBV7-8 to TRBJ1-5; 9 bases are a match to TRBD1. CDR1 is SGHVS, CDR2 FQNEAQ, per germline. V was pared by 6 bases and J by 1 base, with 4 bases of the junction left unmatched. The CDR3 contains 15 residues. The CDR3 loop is CASRQGARSNQPQHF. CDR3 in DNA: TGTGCCAGCAGACAGGGGGCTAGGAGCAATCAGCCCCAGCATTTT.

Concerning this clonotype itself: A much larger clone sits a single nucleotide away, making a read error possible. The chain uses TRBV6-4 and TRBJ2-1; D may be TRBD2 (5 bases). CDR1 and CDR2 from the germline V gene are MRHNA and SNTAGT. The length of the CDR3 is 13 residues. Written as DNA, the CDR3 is TGTGTCAGCAGTGCCGACTATCCTAATGAGCAGTTCTTC. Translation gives CVSSADYPNEQFF.

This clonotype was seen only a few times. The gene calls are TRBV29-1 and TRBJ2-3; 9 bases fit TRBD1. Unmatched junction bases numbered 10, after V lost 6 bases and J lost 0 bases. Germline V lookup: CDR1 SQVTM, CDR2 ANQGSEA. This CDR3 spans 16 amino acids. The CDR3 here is CSVTGGIRRSTDTQYF. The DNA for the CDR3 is TGCAGCGTGACAGGGGGAATTCGTCGAAGCACAGATACGCAGTATTTT.

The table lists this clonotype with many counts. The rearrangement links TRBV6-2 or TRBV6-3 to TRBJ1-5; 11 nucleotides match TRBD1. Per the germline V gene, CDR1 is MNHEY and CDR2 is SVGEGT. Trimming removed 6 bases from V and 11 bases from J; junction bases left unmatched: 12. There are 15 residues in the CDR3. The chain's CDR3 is CASSRTGGQKSAQHF. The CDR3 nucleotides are TGTGCCAGCAGCCGGACAGGGGGCCAAAAATCCGCCCAGCATTTT.

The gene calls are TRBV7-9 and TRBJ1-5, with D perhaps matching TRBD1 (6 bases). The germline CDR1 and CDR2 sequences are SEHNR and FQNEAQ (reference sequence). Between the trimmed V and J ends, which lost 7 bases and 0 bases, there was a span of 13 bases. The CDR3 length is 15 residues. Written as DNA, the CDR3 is TGTGCCAGCACGGACAGCCGCTATAGCAATCAGCCCCAGCATTTT. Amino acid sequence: CASTDSRYSNQPQHF.

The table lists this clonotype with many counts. CDR3 in amino acids: CASSERTGPNEKLFF. The DNA for the CDR3 is TGTGCCAGCAGTGAACGGACGGGCCCTAATGAAAAACTGTTTTTT. The chain carries TRBV2 and TRBJ1-4; D is unclear. The CDR3 loop spans 15 amino acids. The germline V gene has CDR1 SNHLY and CDR2 FYNNEI. Trimming stripped 2 bases from V and 3 bases from J, with 10 bases between.

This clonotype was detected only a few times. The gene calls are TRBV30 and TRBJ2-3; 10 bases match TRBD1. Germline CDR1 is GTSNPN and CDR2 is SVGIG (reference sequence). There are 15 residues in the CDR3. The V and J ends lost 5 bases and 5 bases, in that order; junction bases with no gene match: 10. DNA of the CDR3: TGTGCCTGGGAGAGACAGGGGGCTGTGTTAGATACGCAGTATTTT. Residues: CAWERQGAVLDTQYF.

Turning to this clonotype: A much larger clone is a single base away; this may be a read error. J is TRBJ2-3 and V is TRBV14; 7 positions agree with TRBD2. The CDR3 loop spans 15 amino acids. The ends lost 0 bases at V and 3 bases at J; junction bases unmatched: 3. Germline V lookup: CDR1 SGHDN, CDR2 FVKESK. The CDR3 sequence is CASSQDRRGTDTQYF. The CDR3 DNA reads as TGTGCCAGCAGCCAAGATCGGCGGGGGACAGATACGCAGTATTTT.

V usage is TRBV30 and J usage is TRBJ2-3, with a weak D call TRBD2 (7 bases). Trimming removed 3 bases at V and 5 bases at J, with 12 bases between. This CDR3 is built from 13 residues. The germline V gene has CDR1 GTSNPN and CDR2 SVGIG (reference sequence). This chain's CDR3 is CAWSGGPQDTQYF. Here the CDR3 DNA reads TGTGCCTGGAGCGGGGGGCCCCAAGATACGCAGTATTTT.

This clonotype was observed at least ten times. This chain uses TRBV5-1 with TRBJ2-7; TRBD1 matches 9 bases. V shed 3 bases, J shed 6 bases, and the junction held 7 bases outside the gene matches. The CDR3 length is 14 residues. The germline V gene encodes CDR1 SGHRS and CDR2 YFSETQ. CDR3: CASSYWDREREQYF. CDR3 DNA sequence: TGCGCCAGCAGCTACTGGGACAGGGAACGCGAGCAGTACTTC.

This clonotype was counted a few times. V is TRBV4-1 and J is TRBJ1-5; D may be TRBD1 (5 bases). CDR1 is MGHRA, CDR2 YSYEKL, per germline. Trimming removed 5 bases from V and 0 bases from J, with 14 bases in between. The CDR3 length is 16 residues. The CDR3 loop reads CASSEVRDDSNQPQHF. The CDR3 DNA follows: TGCGCCAGCAGCGAAGTCCGGGACGATAGCAATCAGCCCCAGCATTTT.

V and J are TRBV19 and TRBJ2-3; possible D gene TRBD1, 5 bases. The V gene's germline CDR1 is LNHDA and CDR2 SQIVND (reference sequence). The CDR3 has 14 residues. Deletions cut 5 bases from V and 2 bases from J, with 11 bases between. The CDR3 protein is CASSPTGYTDTQYF. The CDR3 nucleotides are TGTGCCAGTAGTCCTACAGGCTACACAGATACGCAGTATTTT.

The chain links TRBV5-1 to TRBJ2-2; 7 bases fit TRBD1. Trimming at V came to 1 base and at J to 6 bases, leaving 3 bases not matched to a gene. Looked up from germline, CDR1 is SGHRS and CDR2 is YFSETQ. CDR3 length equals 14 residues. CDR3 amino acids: CASSLTGVAGELFF. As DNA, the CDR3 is TGCGCCAGCAGCTTGACAGGGGTGGCCGGGGAGCTGTTTTTT.

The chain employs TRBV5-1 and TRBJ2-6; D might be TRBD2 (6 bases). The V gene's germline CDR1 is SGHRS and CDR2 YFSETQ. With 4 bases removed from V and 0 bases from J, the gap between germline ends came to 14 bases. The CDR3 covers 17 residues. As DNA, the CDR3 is TGCGCCAGCAGCGGGAGGCTAGCGAACTCTGGGGCCAACGTCCTGACTTTC. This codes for CASSGRLANSGANVLTF.

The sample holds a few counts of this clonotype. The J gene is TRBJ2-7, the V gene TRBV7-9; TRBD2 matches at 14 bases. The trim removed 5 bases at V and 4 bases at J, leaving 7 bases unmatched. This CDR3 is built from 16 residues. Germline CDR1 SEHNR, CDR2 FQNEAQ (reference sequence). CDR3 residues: CASSPGTSGRTYEQYF. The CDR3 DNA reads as TGTGCCAGCAGCCCGGGGACTAGCGGGAGAACTTACGAGCAGTACTTC.

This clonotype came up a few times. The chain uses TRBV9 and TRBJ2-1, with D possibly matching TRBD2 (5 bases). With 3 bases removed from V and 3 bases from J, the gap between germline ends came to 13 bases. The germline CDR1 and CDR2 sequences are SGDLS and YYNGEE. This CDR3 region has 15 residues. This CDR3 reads CASSAGLAIYNEQFF. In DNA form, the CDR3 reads TGTGCCAGCAGCGCGGGATTAGCTATCTACAATGAGCAGTTCTTC. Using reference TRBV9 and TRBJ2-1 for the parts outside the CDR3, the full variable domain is DSGVTQTPKHLITATGQRVTLRCSPRSGDLSVYWYQQSLDQGLQFLIQYYNGEERAKGNILERFSAQQFPDLHSELNLSSLELGDSALYFCASSAGLAIYNEQFFGPGTRLTVL.

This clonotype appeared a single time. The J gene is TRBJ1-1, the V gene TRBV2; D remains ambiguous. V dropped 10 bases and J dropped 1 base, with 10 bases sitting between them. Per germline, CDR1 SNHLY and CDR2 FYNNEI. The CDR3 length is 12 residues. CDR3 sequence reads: CATRRKNTEAFF. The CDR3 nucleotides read TGTGCCACCAGACGAAAGAACACTGAAGCTTTCTTT.